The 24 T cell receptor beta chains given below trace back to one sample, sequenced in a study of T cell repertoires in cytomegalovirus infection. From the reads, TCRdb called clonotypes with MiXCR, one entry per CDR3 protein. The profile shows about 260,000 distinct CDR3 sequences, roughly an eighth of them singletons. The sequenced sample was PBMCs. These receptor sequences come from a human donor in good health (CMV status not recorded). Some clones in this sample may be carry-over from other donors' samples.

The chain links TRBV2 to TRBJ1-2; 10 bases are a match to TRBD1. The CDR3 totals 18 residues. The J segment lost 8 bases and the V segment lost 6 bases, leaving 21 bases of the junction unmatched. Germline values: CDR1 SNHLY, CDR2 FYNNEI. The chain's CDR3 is CASRKAASIRDRGGGYTF. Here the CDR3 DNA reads TGTGCCAGCAGGAAGGCGGCGAGTATCCGGGACAGGGGAGGGGGCTACACCTTC.

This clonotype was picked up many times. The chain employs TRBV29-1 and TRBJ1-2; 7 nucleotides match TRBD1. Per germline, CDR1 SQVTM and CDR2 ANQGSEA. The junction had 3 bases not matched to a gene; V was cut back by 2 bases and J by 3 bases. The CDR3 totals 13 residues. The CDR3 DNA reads TGCAGCGTTGAAACAGGGGCCTACTATGGCTACACCTTC. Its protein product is CSVETGAYYGYTF.

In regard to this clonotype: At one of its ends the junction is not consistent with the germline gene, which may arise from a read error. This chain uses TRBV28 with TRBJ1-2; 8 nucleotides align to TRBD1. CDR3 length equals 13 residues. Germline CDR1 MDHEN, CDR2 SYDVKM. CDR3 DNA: TGTGCCAGCTCCCGACAGGGGATAGAAGGCTACCCCTTC. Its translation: CASSRQGIEGYPF.

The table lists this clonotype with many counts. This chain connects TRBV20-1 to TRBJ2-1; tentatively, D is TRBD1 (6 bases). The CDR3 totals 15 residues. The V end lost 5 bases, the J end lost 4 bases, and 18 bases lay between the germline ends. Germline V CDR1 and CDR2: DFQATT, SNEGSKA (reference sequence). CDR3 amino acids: CSAPGVRTGYNEQFF. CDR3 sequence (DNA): TGCAGTGCTCCAGGGGTTCGAACCGGTTACAATGAGCAGTTCTTC.

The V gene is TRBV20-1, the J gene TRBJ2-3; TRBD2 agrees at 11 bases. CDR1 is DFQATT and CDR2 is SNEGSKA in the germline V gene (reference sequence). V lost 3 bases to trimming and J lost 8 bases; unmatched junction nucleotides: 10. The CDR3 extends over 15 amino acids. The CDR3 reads CSASELAGVSGTQYF. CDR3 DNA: TGCAGTGCTAGTGAACTAGCGGGGGTGTCGGGTACGCAGTATTTT.

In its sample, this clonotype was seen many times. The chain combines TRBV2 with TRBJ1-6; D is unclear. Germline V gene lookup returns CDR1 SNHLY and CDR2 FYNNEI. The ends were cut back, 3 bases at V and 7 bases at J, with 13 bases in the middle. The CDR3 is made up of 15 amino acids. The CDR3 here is CASSEPGERNSPLHF. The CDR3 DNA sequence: TGTGCCAGCAGTGAGCCGGGAGAGAGGAATTCACCCCTCCACTTT.

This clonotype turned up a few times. This CDR3 reads CASSQRAASGGNEQFF. CDR3 coding DNA: TGTGCCAGCAGTCAGCGGGCGGCTAGCGGGGGCAATGAGCAGTTCTTC. J is TRBJ2-1 and V is TRBV6-6; 10 bases match TRBD2. Germline V gene lookup returns CDR1 MNHNY and CDR2 SVGAGI (reference sequence). The CDR3 runs to 16 residues. V was pared by 5 bases and J by 6 bases, with 10 bases of the junction left unmatched.

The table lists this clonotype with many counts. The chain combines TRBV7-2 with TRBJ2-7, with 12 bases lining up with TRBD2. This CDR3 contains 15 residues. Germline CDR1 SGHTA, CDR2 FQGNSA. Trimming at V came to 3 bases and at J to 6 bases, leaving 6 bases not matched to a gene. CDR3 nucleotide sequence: TGTGCCAGCAGCTTGTTCAGGACTAGCGGGATCGAGCAGTACTTC. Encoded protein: CASSLFRTSGIEQYF.

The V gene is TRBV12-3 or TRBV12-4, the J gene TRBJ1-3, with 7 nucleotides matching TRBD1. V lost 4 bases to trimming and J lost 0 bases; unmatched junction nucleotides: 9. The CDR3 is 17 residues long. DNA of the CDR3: TGTGCCAGCAGTTCAGGGGGGCTACATCTCTCTGGAAACACCATATATTTT. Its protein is CASSSGGLHLSGNTIYF.

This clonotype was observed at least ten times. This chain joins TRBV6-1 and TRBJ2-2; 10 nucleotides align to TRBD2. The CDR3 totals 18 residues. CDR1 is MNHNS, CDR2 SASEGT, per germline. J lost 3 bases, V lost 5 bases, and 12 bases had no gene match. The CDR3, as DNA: TGTGCCAGCAGTTTAGTAGACGGCGGGACTAGCGACACCGGGGAGCTGTTTTTT. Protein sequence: CASSLVDGGTSDTGELFF.

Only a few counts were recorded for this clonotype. The CDR3 DNA reads TGTGCCAGCAGCTTAGTGGCTAGTGGGAGCTCCTACAATGAGCAGTTCTTC. Its translation: CASSLVASGSSYNEQFF. This chain connects TRBV7-6 to TRBJ2-1; tentatively, D is TRBD2 (5 bases). The V gene lost 1 base and the J gene lost 0 bases, with 13 bases spanning the gap. The CDR3 extends over 17 amino acids. Germline assignment: CDR1 SGHVS and CDR2 FNYEAQ.

The CDR3 loop is CASSLGRGLVNTEAFF. Here the CDR3 DNA reads TGCGCCAGCAGCTTGGGGCGAGGGCTGGTGAACACTGAAGCTTTCTTT. This chain links TRBV5-1 with TRBJ1-1; D is unclear. With 0 bases removed from V and 0 bases from J, the gap between germline ends came to 12 bases. The CDR3 covers 16 residues. The germline CDR1 and CDR2 sequences are SGHRS and YFSETQ.

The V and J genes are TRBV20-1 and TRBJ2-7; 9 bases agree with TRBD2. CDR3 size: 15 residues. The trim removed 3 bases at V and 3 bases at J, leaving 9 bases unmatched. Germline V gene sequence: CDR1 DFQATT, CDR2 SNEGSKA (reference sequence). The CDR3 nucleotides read TGCAGTGCTAGTTCAAGTAGCGGGAGCGTCTACGAGCAGTACTTC. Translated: CSASSSSGSVYEQYF.

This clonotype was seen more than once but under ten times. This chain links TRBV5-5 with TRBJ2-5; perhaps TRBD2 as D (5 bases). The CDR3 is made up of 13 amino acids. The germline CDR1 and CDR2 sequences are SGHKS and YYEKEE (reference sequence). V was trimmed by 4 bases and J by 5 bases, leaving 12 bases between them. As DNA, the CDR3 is TGTGCCAGCAGCGTTGCTGAGCGGGAGACCCAGTACTTC. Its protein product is CASSVAERETQYF.

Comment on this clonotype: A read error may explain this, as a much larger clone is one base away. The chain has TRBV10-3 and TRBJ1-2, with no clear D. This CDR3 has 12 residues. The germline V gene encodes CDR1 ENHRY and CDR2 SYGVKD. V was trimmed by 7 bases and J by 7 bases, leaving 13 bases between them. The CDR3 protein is CAINSGAVGYTF. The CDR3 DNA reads TGTGCCATCAACTCAGGAGCGGTTGGCTACACCTTC.

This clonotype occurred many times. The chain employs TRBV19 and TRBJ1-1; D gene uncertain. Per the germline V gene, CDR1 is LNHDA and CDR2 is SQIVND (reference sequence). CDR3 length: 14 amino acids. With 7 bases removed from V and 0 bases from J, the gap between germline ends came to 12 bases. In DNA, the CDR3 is TGTGCCAGTAATAAACACAGTTTGAACACTGAAGCTTTCTTT. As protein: CASNKHSLNTEAFF.

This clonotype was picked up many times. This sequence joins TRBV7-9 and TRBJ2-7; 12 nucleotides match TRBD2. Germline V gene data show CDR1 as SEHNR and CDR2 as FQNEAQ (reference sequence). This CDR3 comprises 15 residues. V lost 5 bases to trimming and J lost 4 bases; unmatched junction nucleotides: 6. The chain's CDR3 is CASSPTSGSGYEQYF. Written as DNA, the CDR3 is TGTGCCAGCAGCCCGACTAGCGGGAGTGGGTACGAGCAGTACTTC.

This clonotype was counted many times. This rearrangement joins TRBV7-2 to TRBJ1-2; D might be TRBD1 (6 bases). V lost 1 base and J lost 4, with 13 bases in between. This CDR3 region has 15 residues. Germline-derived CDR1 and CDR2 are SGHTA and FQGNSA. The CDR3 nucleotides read TGTGCCAGCAGCTTAGGACAGGCCCCGGGCTATGGCTACACCTTC. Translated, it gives CASSLGQAPGYGYTF.

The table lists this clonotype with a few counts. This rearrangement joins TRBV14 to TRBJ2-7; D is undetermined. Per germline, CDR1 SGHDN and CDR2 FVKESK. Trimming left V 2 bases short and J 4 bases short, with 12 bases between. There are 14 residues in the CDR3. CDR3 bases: TGTGCCAGCAGCCAAAGTCACAGAGGTTACGAGCAGTACTTC. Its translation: CASSQSHRGYEQYF.

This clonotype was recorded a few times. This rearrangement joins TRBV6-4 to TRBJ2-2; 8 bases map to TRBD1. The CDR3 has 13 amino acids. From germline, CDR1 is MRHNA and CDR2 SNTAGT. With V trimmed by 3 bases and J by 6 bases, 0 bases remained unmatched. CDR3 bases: TGTGCCAGCAGTGAACAGGGGGCCGGGGAGCTGTTTTTT. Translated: CASSEQGAGELFF.

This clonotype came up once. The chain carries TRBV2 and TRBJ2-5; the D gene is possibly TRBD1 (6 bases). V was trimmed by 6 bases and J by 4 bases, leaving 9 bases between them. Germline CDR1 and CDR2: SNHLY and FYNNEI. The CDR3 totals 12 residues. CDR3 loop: CASRQGGETQYF. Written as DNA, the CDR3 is TGTGCCAGCAGGCAAGGGGGAGAGACCCAGTACTTC.

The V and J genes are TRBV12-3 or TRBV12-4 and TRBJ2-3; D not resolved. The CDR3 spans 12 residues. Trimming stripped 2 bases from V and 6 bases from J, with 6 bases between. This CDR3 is CASSLREDTQYF. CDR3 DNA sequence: TGTGCCAGCAGTTTAAGAGAGGATACGCAGTATTTT.

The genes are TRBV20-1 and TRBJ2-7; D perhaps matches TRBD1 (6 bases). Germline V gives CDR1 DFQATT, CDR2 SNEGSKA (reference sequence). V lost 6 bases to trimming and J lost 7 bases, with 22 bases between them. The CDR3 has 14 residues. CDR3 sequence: CSAKPDRPSGEQYF. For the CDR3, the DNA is TGCAGTGCCAAACCTGACAGGCCCTCGGGAGAGCAGTACTTC.

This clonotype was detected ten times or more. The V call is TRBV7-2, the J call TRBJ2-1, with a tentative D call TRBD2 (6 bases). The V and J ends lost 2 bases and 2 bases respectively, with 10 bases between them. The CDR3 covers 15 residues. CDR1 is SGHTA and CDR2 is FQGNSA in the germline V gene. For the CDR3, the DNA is TGTGCCAGCAGCTTACGGAGGGCAGCCTACAATGAGCAGTTCTTC. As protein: CASSLRRAAYNEQFF. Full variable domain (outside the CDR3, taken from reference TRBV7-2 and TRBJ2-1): GAGVSQSPSNKVTEKGKDVELRCDPISGHTALYWYRQSLGQGLEFLIYFQGNSAPDKSGLPSDRFSAERTGGSVSTLTIQRTQQEDSAVYLCASSLRRAAYNEQFFGPGTRLTVL.